This T cell receptor (beta chain) was recovered during a study of cytomegalovirus exposure and HLA in healthy donors. PCR used 60 Vbeta primers and 13 Jbeta primers. Some clones are missing from TCRdb's copy, which holds only in-frame ones; the method was immunoSEQ multiplex PCR. The repertoire holds roughly 120,000 clones, with nearly 80% as singletons. The V end lost 6 bases, the J end lost 6 bases, and 15 bases lay between the germline ends. The CDR3 covers 13 residues. Per germline, CDR1 SEHNR and CDR2 FQNEAQ (reference sequence). The sequence was obtained from a woman aged 25 to 39 in good health and CMV-seronegative. Sequencing was done on a sample of PBMCs. The J gene is TRBJ2-7, the V gene TRBV7-9, with a possible D match to TRBD1 (6 bases). CDR3 amino acids: CASRHGLGAEQYF. The CDR3 DNA is TGTGCCAGCAGACATGGGCTGGGGGCCGAGCAGTACTTC.